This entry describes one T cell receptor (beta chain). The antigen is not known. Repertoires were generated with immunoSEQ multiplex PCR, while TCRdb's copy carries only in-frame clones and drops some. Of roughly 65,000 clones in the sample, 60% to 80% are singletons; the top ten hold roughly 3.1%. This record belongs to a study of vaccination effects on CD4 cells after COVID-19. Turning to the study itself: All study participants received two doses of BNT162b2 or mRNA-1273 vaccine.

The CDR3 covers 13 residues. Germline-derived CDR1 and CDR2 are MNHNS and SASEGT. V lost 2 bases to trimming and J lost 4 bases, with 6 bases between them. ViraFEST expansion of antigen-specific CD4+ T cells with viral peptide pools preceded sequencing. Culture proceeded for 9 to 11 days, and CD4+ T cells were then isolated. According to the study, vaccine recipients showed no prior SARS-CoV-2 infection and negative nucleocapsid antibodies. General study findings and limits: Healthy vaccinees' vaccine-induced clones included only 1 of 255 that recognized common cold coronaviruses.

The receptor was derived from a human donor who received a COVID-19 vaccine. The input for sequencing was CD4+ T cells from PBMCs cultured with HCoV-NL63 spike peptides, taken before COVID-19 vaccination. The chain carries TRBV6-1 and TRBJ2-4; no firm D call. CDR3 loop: CASSEPGKNIQYF. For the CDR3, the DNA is TGTGCCAGCAGTGAACCCGGGAAAAACATTCAGTACTTC.